The 4 T cell receptor beta chains given below trace back to one sample, sequenced in a study of cytomegalovirus exposure and HLA in healthy donors. 13 Jbeta primers and 60 Vbeta primers were used for the PCR. Sequencing used immunoSEQ multiplex PCR; TCRdb keeps in-frame clones, though not all of them. The data show under 150,000 clones, with over 60% seen just once and 3.4% held by the top ten. The specimen sequenced was PBMCs. The source is a man under 40 in good health and CMV-seronegative.

The CDR3 reads CASSPGYEQYF. The CDR3 region has the DNA TGCGCCAGCAGCCCCGGTTACGAGCAGTACTTC. This chain links TRBV5-1 with TRBJ2-7; D call uncertain. This CDR3 contains 11 residues. Trimming pared 4 bases from V and 4 bases from J, leaving 6 bases between. CDR1 and CDR2 from the germline V gene are SGHRS and YFSETQ.

In this sample, this clone turned up once. The gene calls are TRBV7-2 and TRBJ1-4; 9 nucleotides line up with TRBD1. The CDR3 is 19 residues long. V shed 3 bases, J shed 5 bases, and the junction held 16 bases outside the gene matches. The germline V gene has CDR1 SGHTA and CDR2 FQGNSA. The CDR3 region is CASSFAPPSQGALNEKLFF. CDR3 sequence (DNA): TGTGCCAGCAGCTTCGCCCCTCCGTCACAGGGGGCCTTAAATGAAAAACTGTTTTTT.

The sample holds one count of this clone. The V call is TRBV29-1, the J call TRBJ1-4; 8 nucleotides line up with TRBD1. Trimming removed 6 bases from V and 5 bases from J; junction bases left unmatched: 5. Germline CDR1 SQVTM, CDR2 ANQGSEA. The CDR3 sequence is 13 residues long. This CDR3 is CSVGQGSNEKLFF. The CDR3 nucleotides read TGCAGCGTCGGACAGGGATCGAATGAAAAACTGTTTTTT.

This clone turned up a few times. The rearrangement uses TRBV7-2 and TRBJ1-2; unclear D gene. This CDR3 is built from 13 residues. Germline CDR1 is SGHTA and CDR2 is FQGNSA. V lost 1 base, J lost 7 bases, and 10 bases lay in between. The CDR3 nucleotides read TGTGCCAGCAGCTTAGGAGGGCATGGTGGCTACACCTTC. It yields the protein CASSLGGHGGYTF.